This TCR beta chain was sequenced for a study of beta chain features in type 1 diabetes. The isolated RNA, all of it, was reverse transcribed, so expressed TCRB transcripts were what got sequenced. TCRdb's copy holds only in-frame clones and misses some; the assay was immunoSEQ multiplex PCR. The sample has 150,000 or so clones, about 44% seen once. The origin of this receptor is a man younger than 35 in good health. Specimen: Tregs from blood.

The CDR3 loop is CASSPLSGWSSYEQYF. The CDR3 DNA is TGTGCCAGCAGCCCCCTTAGCGGGTGGAGCTCCTACGAGCAGTACTTC. The rearrangement uses TRBV7-9 and TRBJ2-7; 7 bases align to TRBD2. The CDR3 spans 16 residues. V trimming: 5 bases; J trimming: 0 bases; junction bases outside the gene matches: 10. The germline V gene encodes CDR1 SEHNR and CDR2 FQNEAQ (reference sequence).